What follows are 6 T cell receptor beta chains derived from one specimen sequenced in a study of blood T cell repertoires in COVID-19. The assay was immunoSEQ multiplex PCR, and TCRdb's table has in-frame clones only and misses some. The table has fewer than 250,000 clones, just over 85% seen once. Sequenced sample: peripheral blood. The receptors were sampled from a man aged 50-59 years with COVID-19, enrolled during active disease.

This clone was seen a few times. This sequence joins TRBV19 and TRBJ1-5; TRBD1 might be the D (6 bases). CDR3 length: 18 amino acids. Trimming cost V 4 bases and J 2 bases, with 21 bases left between them. CDR1 and CDR2 from the germline V gene are LNHDA and SQIVND (reference sequence). The CDR3 sequence is CASSKPPTGTLGNQPQHF. The CDR3 nucleotides are TGTGCCAGTAGTAAACCCCCTACAGGGACCTTGGGCAATCAGCCCCAGCATTTT.

This clone was seen more than once but under ten times. This specimen includes other DNA sequences encoding the same CDR3. The rearrangement uses TRBV2 and TRBJ2-7; 8 nucleotides match TRBD2. CDR1 and CDR2 (germline): SNHLY, FYNNEI. V shed 8 bases, J shed 2 bases, and the junction held 5 bases outside the gene matches. The CDR3 spans 13 residues. Here the CDR3 DNA reads TGTGCCAGCTCCAGGACTAGCCCCTACGAGCAGTACTTC. It translates to CASSRTSPYEQYF.

This chain uses TRBV3-1 (or the pseudogene TRBV3-2) with TRBJ2-7; 14 bases are a match to TRBD2. In germline, CDR1 is LGHDT, CDR2 YNNKEL (reference sequence). J gave up 9 bases and V 5 bases, and 9 bases lay outside the gene matches. The CDR3 runs 15 residues. This chain's CDR3 is CASSLRLAGGARQYF. CDR3 DNA: TGTGCCAGCAGCTTACGACTAGCGGGAGGGGCCCGGCAGTACTTC.

On this clone: Mismatch with germline at one junction end may stem from a read error. The chain links TRBV25-1 to TRBJ2-7; D unclear. The CDR3 contains 11 residues. CDR1 is MGHDK, CDR2 SYGVNS, per germline. CDR3 DNA: TGTGCCAGCAGTGAATATACATCGTTGGACTTC. This translates into CASSEYTSLDF.

The chain is built from TRBV24-1 and TRBJ2-7; a possible D gene is TRBD2 (6 bases). The CDR3 length is 13 residues. Germline V lookup: CDR1 KGHDR, CDR2 SFDVKD. V shed 5 bases and J shed 6 bases, with 13 bases lying between them. Written as DNA, the CDR3 is TGTGCCACCAGTGCTCCCGGAGGGATCGAGCAGTACTTC. Protein product: CATSAPGGIEQYF.

The chain uses TRBV3-1 (or the pseudogene TRBV3-2) and TRBJ2-1; 7 nucleotides line up with TRBD2. J gave up 6 bases and V 2 bases, and 4 bases lay outside the gene matches. This CDR3 is built from 14 residues. Germline CDR1 LGHDT, CDR2 YNNKEL (reference sequence). The CDR3 loop reads CASSQQGTTNEQFF. In DNA form, the CDR3 reads TGTGCCAGCAGCCAACAAGGGACTACCAATGAGCAGTTCTTC.